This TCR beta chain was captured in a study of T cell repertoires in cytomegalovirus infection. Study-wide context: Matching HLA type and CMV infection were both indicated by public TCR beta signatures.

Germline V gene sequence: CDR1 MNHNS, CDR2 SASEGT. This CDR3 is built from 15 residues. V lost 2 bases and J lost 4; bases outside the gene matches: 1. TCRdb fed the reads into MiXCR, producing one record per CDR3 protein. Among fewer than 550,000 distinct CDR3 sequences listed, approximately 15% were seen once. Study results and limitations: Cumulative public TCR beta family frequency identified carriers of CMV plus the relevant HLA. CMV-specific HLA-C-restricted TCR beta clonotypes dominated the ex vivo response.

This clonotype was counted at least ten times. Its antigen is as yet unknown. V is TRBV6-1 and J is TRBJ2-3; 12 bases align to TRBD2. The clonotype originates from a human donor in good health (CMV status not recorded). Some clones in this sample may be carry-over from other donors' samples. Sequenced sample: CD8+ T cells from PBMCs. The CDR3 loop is CASSELAGGPDTQYF. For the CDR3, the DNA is TGTGCCAGCAGTGAACTAGCGGGGGGGCCAGATACGCAGTATTTT.